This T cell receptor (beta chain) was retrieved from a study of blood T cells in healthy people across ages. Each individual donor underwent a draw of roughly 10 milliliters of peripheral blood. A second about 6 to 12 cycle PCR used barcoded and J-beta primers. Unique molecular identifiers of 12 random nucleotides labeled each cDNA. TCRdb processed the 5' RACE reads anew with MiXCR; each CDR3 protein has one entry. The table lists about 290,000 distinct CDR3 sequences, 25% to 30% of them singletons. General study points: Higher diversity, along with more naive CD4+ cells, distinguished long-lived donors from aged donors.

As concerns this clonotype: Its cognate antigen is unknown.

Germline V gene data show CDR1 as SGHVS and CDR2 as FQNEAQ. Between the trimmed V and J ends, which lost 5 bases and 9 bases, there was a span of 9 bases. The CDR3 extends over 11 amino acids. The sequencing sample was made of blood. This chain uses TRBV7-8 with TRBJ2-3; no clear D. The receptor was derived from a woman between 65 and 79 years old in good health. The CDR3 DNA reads TGTGCCAGCAGCCTGGATTTGACGCAGTATTTT. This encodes CASSLDLTQYF.